These 18 T cell receptor beta chains share one sample of origin, sequenced in a study of Tregs in tolerant kidney transplant recipients. Their specific antigens are unknown. Repertoires were generated with immunoSEQ multiplex PCR, while TCRdb's copy carries only in-frame clones and drops some. The sample carries 1,500 to 2,000 clones, roughly 49% recorded once. Sequenced sample: Tregs from blood cultured with allogeneic cells. All receptors come from a human donor in good health.

This clone has only a few counts. This rearrangement joins TRBV4-2 to TRBJ1-5; D gene ambiguous. The CDR3 extends over 16 amino acids. The germline CDR1 and CDR2 sequences are LGHNA and YNFKEQ. V shed 5 bases and J shed 6 bases, with 20 bases lying between them. CDR3 residues: CASSFGSPLRAQPQHF. CDR3 sequence (DNA): TGTGCCAGCAGCTTCGGGTCACCCTTACGGGCTCAGCCCCAGCATTTT.

The J gene is TRBJ2-3, the V gene TRBV4-2, with D possibly being TRBD1 (5 bases). Germline loops: CDR1 LGHNA, CDR2 YNFKEQ. The CDR3 is 15 amino acids. V lost 4 bases to trimming and J lost 3 bases, with 14 bases between them. The CDR3: CASSLTTGETDTQYF. In nucleotides, the CDR3 is TGTGCCAGCAGCCTCACTACAGGAGAGACAGATACGCAGTATTTT.

The chain couples TRBV5-1 to TRBJ2-2, with D perhaps matching TRBD2 (5 bases). Germline CDR1 SGHRS, CDR2 YFSETQ. The CDR3 contains 15 residues. V was shortened by 4 bases and J by 8 bases, with 18 bases between the two germline ends. DNA of the CDR3: TGCGCCAGCAGCCCCAGTTTCAGGATAGCGGGGGAGCTGTTTTTT. Amino acids: CASSPSFRIAGELFF.

This clone is judged medium-sized. The gene calls are TRBV19 and TRBJ2-4; 11 bases align to TRBD2. Germline V gene lookup returns CDR1 LNHDA and CDR2 SQIVND (reference sequence). Germline trimming cut 4 bases from V and 14 bases from J; bases unmatched to any gene: 7. The CDR3 totals 13 residues. CDR3 sequence reads: CASSSLAGGYKYF. CDR3 DNA sequence: TGTGCCAGTAGTAGTCTAGCGGGGGGCTATAAGTACTTC.

V and J are TRBV5-1 and TRBJ1-1; 8 bases match TRBD1. After removal of 5 bases from V and 7 bases from J, the junction contained 7 bases not matched to a gene. Germline values: CDR1 SGHRS, CDR2 YFSETQ. The CDR3 has 13 residues. The CDR3 DNA follows: TGCGCCAGCAGACCGGACAGGGAGGTTGAAGCTTTCTTT. Translated: CASRPDREVEAFF.

This clone occurred a few times. This chain joins TRBV5-6 and TRBJ2-5; 7 bases agree with TRBD2. CDR3 length: 14 amino acids. Germline loops: CDR1 SGHDT, CDR2 YYEEEE. The V and J ends lost 0 bases and 5 bases, in that order; junction bases with no gene match: 4. The CDR3 loop reads CASSLAGGSETQYF. The CDR3 DNA reads TGTGCCAGCAGCTTGGCGGGGGGTTCGGAGACCCAGTACTTC.

Turning to this clone: A far larger clone is a single base away, which makes a read error likely. The rearrangement joins TRBV5-6 to TRBJ1-3, with D unresolved. Germline-derived CDR1 and CDR2 are SGHDT and YYEEEE. The CDR3 has 13 residues. V lost 0 bases and J lost 2, with 3 bases in between. The DNA for the CDR3 is TGTGCCAGCAGCTTGGGTGCTGGAAACACCATATATTTT. This gives the protein CASSLGAGNTIYF.

Relative to its sample, this clone is medium-sized (0.01 to 0.1%). V usage is TRBV6-5 and J usage is TRBJ1-3, with a tentative D call TRBD1 (6 bases). The V end was cut by 4 bases, the J end by 4 bases, with 17 bases between. This CDR3 comprises 16 residues. CDR1 MNHEY and CDR2 SVGAGI come from the germline V gene. CDR3 protein: CASSSHVGGGGNTIYF. CDR3 coding DNA: TGTGCCAGCAGTTCCCACGTTGGGGGCGGAGGAAACACCATATATTTT.

This clone was picked up a small number of times. CDR3 sequence: CASTLSAGRGYTF. DNA for the CDR3: TGTGCCAGCACCCTCTCAGCGGGCAGGGGCTACACCTTC. This chain connects TRBV28 to TRBJ1-2; no definite D call. Germline loops: CDR1 MDHEN, CDR2 SYDVKM. V shed 7 bases and J shed 8 bases, with 17 bases lying between them. The CDR3 extends over 13 amino acids.

This clone was observed a handful of times. Germline and junction disagree at one end, which may indicate a read error. The sample carries other DNA sequences with the same CDR3. V and J are TRBV5-1 and TRBJ2-7; D may be TRBD1 or TRBD2 (5 bases each). CDR3 length: 15 amino acids. CDR1 and CDR2 (germline): SGHRS, YFSETQ. The CDR3 DNA follows: TGTGCCAGCAGCTTGGGACCGAGAGTGGGCGACGAGCAGTACTTC. It encodes CASSLGPRVGDEQYF.

By frequency in the sample, this clone is large (0.1 to 1%). The chain has TRBV2 and TRBJ1-2; D is unresolved. The V gene's germline CDR1 is SNHLY and CDR2 FYNNEI. V lost 6 bases and J lost 4, with 18 bases in between. This CDR3 is 15 amino acids long. For the CDR3, the DNA is TGTGCCAGCAGGATAAGTGCGGCGCCGGGCTATGGCTACACCTTC. Protein: CASRISAAPGYGYTF.

By its share, this clone is medium-sized (0.01 to 0.1%). The V gene is TRBV5-5, the J gene TRBJ2-5; D not resolved. V gave up 5 bases and J gave up 1 base, with 9 bases separating them. Germline lookup yields CDR1 SGHKS and CDR2 YYEKEE (reference sequence). This CDR3 spans 13 amino acids. CDR3 sequence: CASRIGAQETQYF. The DNA of the CDR3 is TGTGCCAGCAGGATAGGCGCCCAAGAGACCCAGTACTTC.

This clone has only a few counts. The rearrangement uses TRBV7-2 and TRBJ2-7, with a tentative D call TRBD2 (7 bases). This CDR3 comprises 16 residues. The V gene's germline CDR1 is SGHTA and CDR2 FQGNSA. V lost 5 bases to trimming and J lost 2 bases, with 19 bases between them. The CDR3, as DNA: TGTGCCAGCAGCCAAGGGGGAGGGACCCGGACCTACGAGCAGTACTTC. Its translation: CASSQGGGTRTYEQYF. Together with reference TRBV7-2 and TRBJ2-7, the CDR3 gives the full variable domain: GAGVSQSPSNKVTEKGKDVELRCDPISGHTALYWYRQSLGQGLEFLIYFQGNSAPDKSGLPSDRFSAERTGGSVSTLTIQRTQQEDSAVYLCASSQGGGTRTYEQYFGPGTRLTVT.

In the case of this clone: Its ends do not fully match the called genes, so a read error is possible. The V gene is TRBV10-3, the J gene TRBJ2-3, with no clear D. The germline V gene encodes CDR1 ENHRY and CDR2 SYGVKD. The CDR3 is 13 amino acids. CDR3 region: CASSGPDRDTQYF. Here the CDR3 DNA reads TGTGCCAGCAGTGGACCAGATAGAGATACGCAGTATTTT.

Regarding this clone: An end of the junction does not agree with germline; a read error may underlie this. The rearrangement links TRBV10-3 to TRBJ2-7, with a possible D match to TRBD2 (5 bases). This CDR3 contains 14 residues. Germline values: CDR1 ENHRY, CDR2 SYGVKD. The CDR3: CATKHPGRTYEQYF. The CDR3 nucleotides read TGCGCCACGAAACATCCGGGGAGAACCTACGAGCAGTACTTC.

This clone occurred a few times. This sequence joins TRBV11-1 and TRBJ2-2; TRBD1 matches 8 bases. Germline V gene sequence: CDR1 SGHAT, CDR2 FQDESV (reference sequence). This CDR3 region has 14 residues. V lost 5 bases to trimming and J lost 6 bases; unmatched junction nucleotides: 5. This CDR3 is CASSPGQVPGELFF. CDR3 coding DNA: TGTGCCAGCAGCCCGGGACAGGTCCCCGGGGAGCTGTTTTTT.

V and J are TRBV5-1 and TRBJ2-1; D unclear. Germline V gene sequence: CDR1 SGHRS, CDR2 YFSETQ. V lost 5 bases and J 11 bases, leaving 11 bases between the germline ends. The CDR3 sequence is 11 residues long. DNA for the CDR3: TGCGCCAGCAGTTCCGGTCGAAAGCAGTTCTTC. It is translated as CASSSGRKQFF.

The V gene is TRBV11-1, the J gene TRBJ2-1, with D perhaps TRBD2 (6 bases). Germline V gene data show CDR1 as SGHAT and CDR2 as FQDESV (reference sequence). V was clipped by 5 bases and J by 9 bases, with 14 bases between them. The CDR3 sequence is 13 residues long. For the CDR3, the DNA is TGTGCCAGCAGCCAGTGGCGGGGTGGTGAGCAGTTCTTC. It is translated as CASSQWRGGEQFF.